Presented here are 14 T cell receptor beta chains from one specimen sequenced in a study of blood T cell repertoires in COVID-19. This table comes from immunoSEQ multiplex PCR, and its TCRdb copy is limited to in-frame clones, with some not included. Of 260,000 or so clones listed, around 82% are singletons. The sequenced material came from peripheral blood. These receptors all stem from a human donor in a cohort sampled during active COVID-19.

V is TRBV7-9 and J is TRBJ2-7, with 10 bases that match TRBD1. Per germline, CDR1 SEHNR and CDR2 FQNEAQ (reference sequence). The CDR3 runs 17 residues. V lost 5 bases, J lost 5 bases, and 15 bases stayed unmatched. The CDR3 DNA is TGTGCCAGCAGCCCAACATATCCGGGACAGGGGAGCGACGAGCAGTACTTC. It is translated as CASSPTYPGQGSDEQYF.

This clone was counted once. J is TRBJ1-1 and V is TRBV6-6; a weak D match, TRBD1 (6 bases). The CDR3 runs to 14 residues. Looked up from germline, CDR1 is MNHNY and CDR2 is SVGAGI (reference sequence). The germline V and J ends were trimmed by 6 bases and 0 bases, with 11 bases remaining between them. In DNA form, the CDR3 reads TGTGCCAGCAGAGCACAGGGTTTGAACACTGAAGCTTTCTTT. As protein: CASRAQGLNTEAFF.

The chain employs TRBV20-1 and TRBJ2-5; D remains ambiguous. The CDR3 has 13 residues. Germline V CDR1 and CDR2: DFQATT, SNEGSKA (reference sequence). V was pared by 5 bases and J by 4 bases, with 14 bases between. CDR3 sequence: CSAGDLGRETQYF. The CDR3 coding sequence is TGCAGTGCTGGTGACCTGGGCAGAGAGACCCAGTACTTC.

The chain recombines TRBV18 with TRBJ1-3, with TRBD1 as a possible D gene (6 bases). Germline loops: CDR1 KGHSH, CDR2 LQKENI. This CDR3 has 16 residues. Trimming cost V 3 bases and J 2 bases, with 14 bases left between them. CDR3 DNA sequence: TGTGCCAGCTCACCTGACCAGGGGCTGACTGGAAACACCATATATTTT. Protein: CASSPDQGLTGNTIYF.

The chain employs TRBV6-2 or TRBV6-3 and TRBJ2-3; D is unresolved. This CDR3 contains 18 residues. The V gene's germline CDR1 is MNHEY and CDR2 SVGEGT. With 2 bases removed from V and 8 bases from J, the gap between germline ends came to 26 bases. The CDR3, as DNA: TGTGCCAGCAGTTACGGAATTATCGCAGGTCAAATCGGTGTTACGCAGTATTTT. Translating gives CASSYGIIAGQIGVTQYF.

This chain links TRBV6-5 with TRBJ1-1; 7 nucleotides line up with TRBD1. CDR1 and CDR2 (germline): MNHEY, SVGAGI. V shed 7 bases and J 8 bases; nucleotides not matched to a gene: 4. This CDR3 contains 11 residues. CDR3 nucleotides: TGTGCCAGCACCGTCAGGGGGGAAGCTTTCTTT. Translated: CASTVRGEAFF.

The V and J genes are TRBV25-1 and TRBJ1-2; TRBD1 might be the D (5 bases). CDR3 size: 16 residues. CDR1 is MGHDK, CDR2 SYGVNS, per germline. The V end lost 4 bases, the J end lost 2 bases, and 17 bases lay between the germline ends. The DNA of the CDR3 is TGTGCCAGCAGTGGGGGGTATTCGGGACTGAACTATGGCTACACCTTC. This encodes CASSGGYSGLNYGYTF.

Only one count was recorded for this clone. The V call is TRBV24-1, the J call TRBJ1-2; unclear D gene. Germline V gene sequence: CDR1 KGHDR, CDR2 SFDVKD. This CDR3 has 13 amino acids. The germline V and J ends were trimmed by 5 bases and 2 bases, with 8 bases remaining between them. Here the CDR3 DNA reads TGTGCCACCAGTGCCGGAGGCAACTATGGCTACACCTTC. It yields the protein CATSAGGNYGYTF.

This clone was counted between two and nine times. The chain recombines TRBV7-8 with TRBJ2-2; 8 bases are shared with TRBD2. The trim removed 5 bases at V and 4 bases at J, leaving 9 bases unmatched. CDR1 and CDR2 (germline): SGHVS, FQNEAQ. CDR3 length: 16 residues. The CDR3 here is CASSLRGGAGTGELFF. The CDR3 region has the DNA TGTGCCAGCAGCCTTCGGGGGGGAGCGGGCACCGGGGAGCTGTTTTTT.

The chain joins TRBV29-1 to TRBJ2-7; the D gene is possibly TRBD1 (6 bases). Germline V gives CDR1 SQVTM, CDR2 ANQGSEA. The CDR3 has 13 amino acids. Deletions cut 0 bases from V and 5 bases from J, with 11 bases between. The CDR3 coding sequence is TGCAGCGTTGAAGACGCTGAGGGGGACGAGCAGTACTTC. This gives the protein CSVEDAEGDEQYF.

The J gene is TRBJ2-1, the V gene TRBV3-1 (or the pseudogene TRBV3-2), with D possibly matching TRBD2 (6 bases). The CDR3 is 15 residues long. Trimming stripped 1 base from V and 2 bases from J, with 9 bases between. Per germline, CDR1 LGHDT and CDR2 YNNKEL (reference sequence). CDR3 loop: CASSQGTIAYNEQFF. The CDR3 DNA is TGTGCCAGCAGCCAAGGGACTATCGCCTACAATGAGCAGTTCTTC.

The chain recombines TRBV19 with TRBJ1-2; 8 bases are a match to TRBD1. Trimming took 6 bases from V and 5 from J; bases not matched to a gene: 14. The CDR3 is 16 residues long. Germline V gene data show CDR1 as LNHDA and CDR2 as SQIVND (reference sequence). CDR3 protein: CASSLSEPGQAYGYTF. CDR3 nucleotide sequence: TGTGCCAGTAGCCTATCCGAGCCGGGACAGGCTTATGGCTACACCTTC. The complete variable domain, with remaining parts taken from reference TRBV19 and TRBJ1-2, reads DGGITQSPKYLFRKEGQNVTLSCEQNLNHDAMYWYRQDPGQGLRLIYYSQIVNDFQKGDIAEGYSVSREKKESFPLTVTSAQKNPTAFYLCASSLSEPGQAYGYTFGSGTRLTVV.

The chain is built from TRBV10-1 and TRBJ1-1; 7 bases map to TRBD1. The germline CDR1 and CDR2 sequences are WNHNN and SYGVQD (reference sequence). The CDR3 is 11 residues long. Trimming took 4 bases from V and 8 from J; bases not matched to a gene: 1. CDR3 nucleotide sequence: TGCGCCAGCAGTGCAGGGGGGGAAGCTTTCTTT. Residues: CASSAGGEAFF.

This sequence joins TRBV6-5 and TRBJ1-1; a possible D gene is TRBD1 (6 bases). CDR3 length: 13 residues. Per the germline V gene, CDR1 is MNHEY and CDR2 is SVGAGI. V was trimmed by 6 bases and J by 7 bases, leaving 15 bases between them. The CDR3 DNA follows: TGTGCCAGCAGGGTTACAGGGAGTAGTGAAGCTTTCTTT. Translated, it gives CASRVTGSSEAFF.